Presented here are 9 T cell receptor beta chains from one specimen sequenced in a study of cytomegalovirus exposure and HLA in healthy donors. With 60 Vbeta and 13 Jbeta primers, the PCR was carried out. Clones were sequenced by immunoSEQ multiplex PCR, and TCRdb holds only the in-frame ones, with some missing. Counted here are about 210,000 clones, 80% to 90% occurring once; the ten biggest clones make up about 3.1%. Input material: PBMCs. These receptors originate from a man younger than 40 in good health and CMV-seronegative.

This clone is a singleton in its sample. This chain connects TRBV29-1 to TRBJ2-1; 7 nucleotides match TRBD1. This CDR3 contains 15 residues. V shed 4 bases, J shed 0 bases, and the junction held 6 bases outside the gene matches. In germline, CDR1 is SQVTM, CDR2 ANQGSEA. Here the CDR3 DNA reads TGCAGCGTTGTAAGGGGGCCCCGCTCCTACAATGAGCAGTTCTTC. It translates to CSVVRGPRSYNEQFF.

The chain is built from TRBV6-5 and TRBJ1-4; maybe TRBD1 (5 bases). This CDR3 region has 12 residues. From germline, CDR1 is MNHEY and CDR2 SVGAGI. The V and J ends lost 5 bases and 8 bases respectively, with 9 bases between them. The chain's CDR3 is CASSKNREKLFF. CDR3 coding DNA: TGTGCCAGCAGTAAGAACAGGGAAAAACTGTTTTTT.

This chain links TRBV7-8 with TRBJ1-2, with D possibly being TRBD1 (6 bases). The V and J ends lost 5 bases and 1 base respectively, with 14 bases between them. Germline values: CDR1 SGHVS, CDR2 FQNEAQ. The CDR3 is 15 amino acids. CDR3 loop: CASSPRDTYNYGYTF. The CDR3 DNA follows: TGTGCCAGCAGCCCCCGGGACACGTATAACTATGGCTACACCTTC.

This clone turned up a few times. V gene TRBV4-3 combines with J gene TRBJ1-6; D unclear. The CDR3 is 16 amino acids. Trimming removed 1 base from V and 7 bases from J, with 14 bases in between. Germline V gene sequence: CDR1 LGHNA, CDR2 YSLEER. The CDR3 DNA follows: TGCGCCAGCAGCCAAGTCCAGTCAGAAAAGAATTCACCCCTCCACTTT. Amino acid sequence: CASSQVQSEKNSPLHF.

CDR3 sequence reads: CASSSTGVSYGYTF. CDR3 bases: TGTGCCAGCAGCTCTACAGGGGTTTCGTATGGCTACACCTTC. The rearrangement uses TRBV5-4 and TRBJ1-2, with 7 bases fitting TRBD1. This CDR3 contains 14 residues. With 3 bases clipped from V and 5 bases from J, the junction kept 7 bases outside the gene matches. Germline V CDR1 and CDR2: SGHNT, YYREEE (reference sequence).

The chain recombines TRBV5-1 with TRBJ1-4; D may be TRBD1 (6 bases). The CDR3 spans 16 residues. Germline loops: CDR1 SGHRS, CDR2 YFSETQ. V was cut by 1 base and J by 5 bases, with 15 bases left in between. DNA of the CDR3: TGCGCCAGCAGCTTGTATTTATTACAGGGCAATGAAAAACTGTTTTTT. Protein product: CASSLYLLQGNEKLFF.

The chain joins TRBV5-1 to TRBJ1-1; no clear D gene. Per germline, CDR1 SGHRS and CDR2 YFSETQ. The germline V and J ends were trimmed by 5 bases and 7 bases, with 9 bases remaining between them. This CDR3 is built from 11 residues. CDR3 in DNA: TGCGCCAGCAGATGGCGGAATGAAGCTTTCTTT. Translated, it gives CASRWRNEAFF.

The rearrangement links TRBV11-2 to TRBJ1-4; TRBD1 matches 7 bases. Germline V gene lookup returns CDR1 SGHAT and CDR2 FQNNGV. V trimming: 6 bases; J trimming: 2 bases; junction bases outside the gene matches: 3. The CDR3 extends over 14 amino acids. The CDR3, as DNA: TGTGCCAGCAGAAAAGGGGGCACTAATGAAAAACTGTTTTTT. Translated: CASRKGGTNEKLFF.

V is TRBV6-5 and J is TRBJ2-3, with TRBD1 as a possible D gene (6 bases). Germline CDR1 is MNHEY and CDR2 is SVGAGI. The CDR3 sequence is 14 residues long. V was trimmed by 1 base and J by 4 bases, leaving 9 bases between them. CDR3 nucleotide sequence: TGTGCCAGCAGTTACTACAGGGTTCCAGATACGCAGTATTTT. This codes for CASSYYRVPDTQYF.